One sample yielded the 31 T cell receptor beta chains listed below, sequenced in a study of T cells after yellow fever vaccination. Each CDR3 protein gets one entry after TCRdb re-called the 5' RACE reads with MiXCR. The sample lists some 150,000 distinct CDR3 sequences; approximately 10% were seen once. Sample: CD8+ T cells sorted from PBMCs, taken 45 days after the yellow fever booster vaccination. Every receptor here comes from a man in his late teens or twenties who received the YFV17D yellow fever vaccine.

This clonotype was observed many times. The rearrangement uses TRBV19 and TRBJ2-4; a possible D gene is TRBD2 (6 bases). The V and J ends lost 4 bases and 1 base respectively, with 17 bases between them. The length of the CDR3 is 17 residues. Germline CDR1 reads LNHDA; CDR2 reads SQIVND (reference sequence). The CDR3 nucleotides read TGTGCCAGTAGTAGCATTACGCTGGGGGGTGCCAAAAACATTCAGTACTTC. Its translation is CASSSITLGGAKNIQYF.

V is TRBV5-5 and J is TRBJ1-1; D unresolved. V was shortened by 4 bases and J by 4 bases, with 14 bases between the two germline ends. This CDR3 has 14 residues. CDR1 is SGHKS and CDR2 is YYEKEE in the germline V gene (reference sequence). The CDR3 DNA sequence: TGTGCCAGCAGCCCCGGAGGGAGTGGCACTGAAGCTTTCTTT. The encoded protein is CASSPGGSGTEAFF.

This clonotype was counted ten times or more. The genes are TRBV9 and TRBJ2-5; TRBD1 matches 9 bases. V lost 3 bases and J lost 5; bases outside the gene matches: 5. Germline assignment: CDR1 SGDLS and CDR2 YYNGEE. CDR3 size: 14 residues. The CDR3 reads CASSADRGRETQYF. The DNA for the CDR3 is TGTGCCAGCAGCGCCGACAGGGGGAGGGAGACCCAGTACTTC.

The chain is built from TRBV20-1 and TRBJ2-5, with a weak D call TRBD1 (5 bases). Germline V gene data show CDR1 as DFQATT and CDR2 as SNEGSKA (reference sequence). V was pared by 6 bases and J by 5 bases, with 7 bases between. The CDR3 is 10 residues long. As DNA, the CDR3 is TGCAGTGCAAGGGGTGAGACCCAGTACTTC. Its translation is CSARGETQYF.

The chain joins TRBV20-1 to TRBJ2-7; no clear D gene. Per germline, CDR1 DFQATT and CDR2 SNEGSKA (reference sequence). V was clipped by 4 bases and J by 0 bases, with 13 bases between them. The CDR3 loop spans 14 amino acids. DNA for the CDR3: TGCAGTGCTACTCCGGGTATCCACTCCTACGAGCAGTACTTC. This translates into CSATPGIHSYEQYF.

This clonotype came up a few times. The chain recombines TRBV5-4 with TRBJ1-2; the match to TRBD1 covers 7 bases. J was trimmed by 7 bases and V by 0 bases; bases with no gene match: 12. CDR3 length equals 16 residues. The germline V gene encodes CDR1 SGHNT and CDR2 YYREEE (reference sequence). The chain's CDR3 is CASSLAELQGRGGYTF. The CDR3 DNA reads as TGTGCCAGCAGCTTGGCCGAGCTACAGGGGCGCGGTGGCTACACCTTC.

This clonotype was recorded at least ten times. The rearrangement joins TRBV6-4 to TRBJ2-2; the D is unclear. CDR3 length equals 13 residues. V dropped 2 bases and J dropped 8 bases, with 9 bases sitting between them. CDR1 is MRHNA, CDR2 SNTAGT, per germline. The CDR3 DNA reads as TGTGCCAGCAGTGACCGTCCACTGGGGGAGCTGTTTTTT. This translates into CASSDRPLGELFF.

V is TRBV20-1 and J is TRBJ2-3; D ambiguous. The CDR3 loop spans 16 amino acids. Germline V gene data show CDR1 as DFQATT and CDR2 as SNEGSKA (reference sequence). Trimming left V 3 bases short and J 5 bases short, with 21 bases between. The CDR3 reads CSASPPVNDLIDTQYF. CDR3 bases: TGCAGTGCTAGTCCTCCGGTCAACGACCTCATAGATACGCAGTATTTT.

The genes are TRBV20-1 and TRBJ2-4, with no clear D. Trimming removed 3 bases at V and 0 bases at J, with 9 bases between. The CDR3 covers 14 residues. Germline values: CDR1 DFQATT, CDR2 SNEGSKA (reference sequence). The CDR3: CSARVVLAKNIQYF. In DNA, the CDR3 is TGCAGTGCTAGGGTCGTCTTAGCCAAAAACATTCAGTACTTC.

This clonotype was counted between two and nine times. The genes are TRBV6-5 and TRBJ2-5; D might be TRBD1 (5 bases). CDR3 size: 14 residues. CDR1 is MNHEY, CDR2 SVGAGI, per germline. Trimming took 4 bases from V and 3 from J, leaving 12 bases between them. In DNA form, the CDR3 reads TGTGCCAGCAGTTCACGCCGCAGGGAAGAGACCCAGTACTTC. Translating gives CASSSRRREETQYF.

This clonotype has at least ten counts. This sequence joins TRBV12-3 or TRBV12-4 and TRBJ1-1; D might be TRBD1 (5 bases). This CDR3 spans 15 amino acids. Trimming removed 2 bases from V and 5 bases from J, with 15 bases in between. In DNA form, the CDR3 reads TGTGCCAGCAGTTTAACCCAGGGTATGGGGACTGAAGCTTTCTTT. As protein: CASSLTQGMGTEAFF.

This rearrangement joins TRBV6-2 or TRBV6-3 to TRBJ1-2; D is possibly TRBD1 (6 bases). V was cut by 2 bases and J by 5 bases, with 15 bases left in between. The CDR3 runs 15 residues. Germline lookup yields CDR1 MNHEY and CDR2 SVGEGT. The CDR3 sequence: CASSYPRTATYGYTF. DNA for the CDR3: TGTGCCAGCAGTTACCCTAGGACAGCTACGTATGGCTACACCTTC.

This clonotype appeared a few times. The J gene is TRBJ2-7, the V gene TRBV7-9; 8 bases are shared with TRBD1. V shed 8 bases and J 1 base; nucleotides not matched to a gene: 4. This CDR3 has 13 amino acids. Germline V CDR1 and CDR2: SEHNR, FQNEAQ (reference sequence). The CDR3 spells CASAGTGSYEQYF. The DNA for the CDR3 is TGTGCCAGCGCCGGGACAGGATCCTACGAGCAGTACTTC.

This chain connects TRBV7-3 to TRBJ2-5; 9 nucleotides align to TRBD2. The V and J ends lost 11 bases and 2 bases, in that order; junction bases with no gene match: 9. The CDR3 totals 14 residues. CDR1 is SGHTA, CDR2 FQGTGA, per germline. The DNA for the CDR3 is TGTGCCTCGTCAGCGGGGGGTTCTCAAGAGACCCAGTACTTC. It yields the protein CASSAGGSQETQYF.

This clonotype was observed a handful of times. The V gene is TRBV2, the J gene TRBJ2-7; possibly TRBD1 for D (5 bases). V was cut by 6 bases and J by 8 bases, with 17 bases left in between. Per germline, CDR1 SNHLY and CDR2 FYNNEI. CDR3 length: 13 residues. CDR3 residues: CASSATSGQQQYV. CDR3 in DNA: TGTGCCAGCAGCGCCACGTCAGGGCAGCAGCAGTACGTC.

This rearrangement joins TRBV14 to TRBJ2-4, with 8 bases fitting TRBD2. This CDR3 spans 13 amino acids. The V and J ends lost 1 base and 12 bases, in that order; junction bases with no gene match: 5. The germline gives CDR1 SGHDN, CDR2 FVKESK. This CDR3 is CASSQVAGGAQYF. For the CDR3, the DNA is TGTGCCAGCAGCCAAGTGGCGGGGGGAGCTCAGTACTTC.

This clonotype came up a few times. CDR3 sequence reads: CASSLANTVYEQYF. The CDR3 region has the DNA TGTGCCAGCAGCTTGGCGAATACCGTCTACGAGCAGTACTTC. V gene TRBV5-5 combines with J gene TRBJ2-7; D not certain. This CDR3 contains 14 residues. Germline V lookup: CDR1 SGHKS, CDR2 YYEKEE (reference sequence). Trimming shortened V by 0 bases and J by 3 bases, and 10 bases separated the two germline ends. The full variable domain, rest sourced from reference TRBV5-5 and TRBJ2-7, is DAGVTQSPTHLIKTRGQQVTLRCSPISGHKSVSWYQQVLGQGPQFIFQYYEKEERGRGNFPDRFSARQFPNYSSELNVNALLLGDSALYLCASSLANTVYEQYFGPGTRLTVT.

The table lists this clonotype with many counts. This CDR3 reads CASSAAGVSLLQETQYF. The CDR3 bases are TGTGCCAGCAGTGCGGCGGGGGTTTCTCTTCTGCAAGAGACCCAGTACTTC. This chain links TRBV6-1 with TRBJ2-5, with 7 bases matching TRBD2. The junction had 13 bases not matched to a gene; V was cut back by 4 bases and J by 2 bases. The germline gives CDR1 MNHNS, CDR2 SASEGT. This CDR3 is built from 17 residues.

The J gene is TRBJ1-1, the V gene TRBV6-5; tentatively, D is TRBD1 (6 bases). Germline V CDR1 and CDR2: MNHEY, SVGAGI. Trimming took 5 bases from V and 4 from J, leaving 14 bases between them. This CDR3 comprises 14 residues. The CDR3 bases are TGTGCCAGCAGTCCGGGCCCGGGGGCCACTGAAGCTTTCTTT. The encoded protein is CASSPGPGATEAFF.

The sample holds many counts of this clonotype. V gene TRBV12-3 or TRBV12-4 combines with J gene TRBJ2-1; D is possibly TRBD1 (6 bases). V was trimmed by 7 bases and J by 6 bases, leaving 25 bases between them. This CDR3 has 17 residues. CDR3 DNA: TGTGCCAGCAAGCCTCGACAGGCCTTCCTGCTTATCAATGAGCAGTTCTTC. Its protein product is CASKPRQAFLLINEQFF.

The chain is built from TRBV6-5 and TRBJ1-6; D is unresolved. CDR3 length: 15 amino acids. V lost 2 bases to trimming and J lost 4 bases, with 9 bases between them. CDR1 is MNHEY, CDR2 SVGAGI, per germline. The CDR3 loop is CASSYGQPYNSPLHF. The CDR3 region has the DNA TGTGCCAGCAGTTACGGCCAGCCTTATAATTCACCCCTCCACTTT.

Concerning this clonotype itself: A much larger clone differs by one base, so this may be a read error. The V call is TRBV24-1, the J call TRBJ2-7; D assignment may be TRBD1 or TRBD2 (5 bases each). This CDR3 is 17 amino acids long. The germline CDR1 and CDR2 sequences are KGHDR and SFDVKD. CDR3 sequence: CASSGLCVGADNYEQYF. The CDR3 DNA reads as TGTGCCTCCAGTGGATTGTGTGTCGGGGCTGATAACTACGAGCAGTACTTC.

This clonotype appeared many times. In DNA form, the CDR3 reads TGCGCCAGCAGCTTGGAAATAAGACAGGTCTCCTACGAGCAGTACTTC. It specifies CASSLEIRQVSYEQYF. The chain recombines TRBV5-1 with TRBJ2-7; D possibly corresponds to TRBD1 (6 bases). Trimming took off 0 bases at V and 0 bases at J, with 13 bases between the two ends. The CDR3 is 16 residues long. Germline V gene data show CDR1 as SGHRS and CDR2 as YFSETQ.

This clonotype has only a few counts. This CDR3 reads CASSLRTDMNTEAFF. CDR3 coding DNA: TGTGCCAGCAGCTTAAGGACAGACATGAACACTGAAGCTTTCTTT. The rearrangement joins TRBV5-6 to TRBJ1-1, with a tentative D call TRBD1 (6 bases). The ends were cut back, 2 bases at V and 0 bases at J, with 11 bases in the middle. The length of the CDR3 is 15 residues. Looked up from germline, CDR1 is SGHDT and CDR2 is YYEEEE.

The chain recombines TRBV20-1 with TRBJ2-7; TRBD1 matches 9 bases. V shed 3 bases, J shed 2 bases, and the junction held 2 bases outside the gene matches. The CDR3 sequence is 13 residues long. Per the germline V gene, CDR1 is DFQATT and CDR2 is SNEGSKA (reference sequence). In DNA, the CDR3 is TGCAGTGCTAGGGACAGGGGAGCCTACGAGCAGTACTTC. Residues: CSARDRGAYEQYF.

This clonotype was seen more than once but under ten times. The genes are TRBV14 and TRBJ2-3; D remains unclear. The CDR3 contains 16 residues. Per the germline V gene, CDR1 is SGHDN and CDR2 is FVKESK. V lost 0 bases, J lost 0 bases, and 10 bases lay in between. This chain's CDR3 is CASSQDPWVSTDTQYF. CDR3 DNA: TGTGCCAGCAGCCAAGATCCGTGGGTTAGCACAGATACGCAGTATTTT. Drawing the rest from reference TRBV14 and TRBJ2-3, the complete variable domain is EAGVTQFPSHSVIEKGQTVTLRCDPISGHDNLYWYRRVMGKEIKFLLHFVKESKQDESGMPNNRFLAERTGGTYSTLKVQPAELEDSGVYFCASSQDPWVSTDTQYFGPGTRLTVL.

This clonotype turned up a few times. The chain recombines TRBV12-3 or TRBV12-4 with TRBJ1-1; D might be TRBD1 (5 bases). This CDR3 has 13 amino acids. The ends were cut back, 2 bases at V and 3 bases at J, with 7 bases in the middle. CDR3 DNA sequence: TGTGCCAGCAGTTTATACAGGCACACTGAAGCTTTCTTT. This codes for CASSLYRHTEAFF.

This clonotype has more than one count but fewer than ten. V and J are TRBV2 and TRBJ1-6, with D possibly TRBD1 on 6 matching bases. In germline, CDR1 is SNHLY, CDR2 FYNNEI. V was pared by 5 bases and J by 4 bases, with 12 bases between. This CDR3 has 15 residues. This chain's CDR3 is CASSKGELYNSPLHF. For the CDR3, the DNA is TGTGCCAGCAGTAAGGGGGAGCTTTATAATTCACCCCTCCACTTT.

This clonotype was counted only a few times. The gene calls are TRBV10-2 and TRBJ2-3; TRBD1 might be the D (7 bases). The CDR3 totals 14 residues. Germline CDR1 is WSHSY and CDR2 is SAAADI. The V and J ends lost 8 bases and 3 bases respectively, with 15 bases between them. The CDR3 nucleotides read TGCGCCAGCGGGGAGGAGGGGGCAACAGATACGCAGTATTTT. It specifies CASGEEGATDTQYF.

This clonotype was counted many times. This sequence joins TRBV4-2 and TRBJ1-2, with D hard to call. The CDR3 is made up of 15 amino acids. V was cut by 0 bases and J by 7 bases, with 15 bases left in between. Looked up from germline, CDR1 is LGHNA and CDR2 is YNFKEQ. The CDR3 DNA follows: TGTGCCAGCAGCCAAGATCTGTGGGGATTCAGTGGCTACACCTTC. Protein: CASSQDLWGFSGYTF.

This clonotype occurred many times. The V gene is TRBV28, the J gene TRBJ2-7; 7 bases fit TRBD2. The CDR3 totals 14 residues. From germline, CDR1 is MDHEN and CDR2 SYDVKM. The J segment lost 3 bases and the V segment lost 8 bases, leaving 10 bases of the junction unmatched. The CDR3 protein is CASGGGESRYEQYV. The CDR3 coding sequence is TGTGCCAGCGGTGGGGGGGAATCGCGCTACGAGCAGTACGTC.